These 2 T cell receptor beta chains were all obtained from the same sample, sequenced in a study of blood T cell repertoires in COVID-19. Profiling relied on immunoSEQ multiplex PCR, and the TCRdb table lists in-frame clones only, not all of them. The table lists around 300,000 clones, roughly 88% of them singletons. Sequencing was carried out using peripheral blood. These receptors came from a woman aged 25 to 39 with active or convalescent COVID-19.

This chain joins TRBV5-6 and TRBJ1-1, with D perhaps TRBD1 (6 bases). The CDR3 is 15 residues long. The germline CDR1 and CDR2 sequences are SGHDT and YYEEEE. V lost 0 bases to trimming and J lost 7 bases, with 16 bases between them. This CDR3 is CASSLVPSRTDEAFF. CDR3 nucleotides: TGTGCCAGCAGCTTGGTTCCGTCCAGGACAGATGAAGCTTTCTTT.

The CDR3 loop is CASSQIPGTYEQYF. The CDR3 region has the DNA TGCGCCAGCAGCCAAATACCGGGTACCTACGAGCAGTACTTC. The rearrangement links TRBV4-3 to TRBJ2-7; unclear D gene. Trimming removed 2 bases at V and 2 bases at J, with 10 bases between. There are 14 residues in the CDR3. Germline V lookup: CDR1 LGHNA, CDR2 YSLEER.